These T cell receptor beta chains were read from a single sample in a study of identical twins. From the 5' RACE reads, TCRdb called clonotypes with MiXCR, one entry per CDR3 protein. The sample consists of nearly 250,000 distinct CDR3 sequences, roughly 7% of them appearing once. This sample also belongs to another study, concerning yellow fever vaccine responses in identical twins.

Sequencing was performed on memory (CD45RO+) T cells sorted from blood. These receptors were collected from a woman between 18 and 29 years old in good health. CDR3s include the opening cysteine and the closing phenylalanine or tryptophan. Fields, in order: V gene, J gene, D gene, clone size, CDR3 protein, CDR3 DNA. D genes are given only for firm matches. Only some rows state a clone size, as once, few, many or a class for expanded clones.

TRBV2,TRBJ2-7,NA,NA,CASKGGTSYEQYF,TGTGCCAGCAAAGGGGGGACCTCCTACGAGCAGTACTTC
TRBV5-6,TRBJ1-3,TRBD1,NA,CASSYSGQAIGNTIYF,TGTGCCAGCAGTTACAGCGGACAGGCGATAGGAAACACCATATATTTT
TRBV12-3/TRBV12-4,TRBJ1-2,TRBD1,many,CASSPDRGIYGYTF,TGTGCCAGCAGTCCGGACAGGGGAATCTATGGCTACACCTTC
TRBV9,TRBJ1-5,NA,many,CASSVDGTPGQPQHF,TGTGCCAGCAGCGTAGATGGGACCCCTGGACAGCCCCAGCATTTT
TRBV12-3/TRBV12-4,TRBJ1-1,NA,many,CASSTGGIWRGGNTEAFF,TGTGCCAGCAGTACAGGTGGGATTTGGAGAGGGGGGAACACTGAAGCTTTCTTT
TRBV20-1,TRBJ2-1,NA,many,CSARDLHYNPNEQFF,TGCAGTGCTAGAGATCTCCACTACAACCCCAATGAGCAGTTCTTC
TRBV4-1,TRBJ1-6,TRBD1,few,CASSQGPPGQGGVYNSPLHF,TGCGCCAGCAGCCAAGGCCCCCCGGGACAGGGGGGAGTTTATAATTCACCCCTCCACTTT
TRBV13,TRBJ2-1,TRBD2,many,CASSPGSSGYNEQFF,TGTGCCAGCAGCCCCGGGTCTAGCGGATACAATGAGCAGTTCTTC
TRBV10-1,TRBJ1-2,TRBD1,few,CASSERQGEGYTF,TGCGCCAGCAGTGAGAGGCAGGGGGAAGGCTACACCTTC
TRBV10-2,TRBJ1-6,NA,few,CASSEGVNSPLHF,TGCGCCAGCAGTGAAGGGGTGAATTCACCCCTCCACTTT
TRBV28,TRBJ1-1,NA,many,CASRDSMNTEAFF,TGTGCCAGCAGAGACAGCATGAACACTGAAGCTTTCTTT
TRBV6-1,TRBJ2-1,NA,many,CASSVSRPSSYNEQFF,TGTGCCAGCAGTGTAAGCAGGCCTAGCTCCTACAATGAGCAGTTCTTC
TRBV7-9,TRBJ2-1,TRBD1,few,CASSSGSTGGFLSEQFF,TGTGCCAGCAGCTCCGGGTCGACAGGGGGCTTCTTGAGTGAGCAGTTCTTC
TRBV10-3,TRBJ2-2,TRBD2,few,CAISLLAANTGELFF,TGTGCCATCAGTCTTCTAGCGGCGAACACCGGGGAGCTGTTTTTT
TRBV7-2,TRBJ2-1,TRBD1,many,CASSLRTGPRVEQFF,TGTGCCAGCAGCCTTCGGACAGGGCCGCGCGTTGAGCAGTTCTTC
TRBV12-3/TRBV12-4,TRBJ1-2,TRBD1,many,CASSNTGVNYGYTF,TGTGCCAGCAGTAATACAGGGGTTAACTATGGCTACACCTTC
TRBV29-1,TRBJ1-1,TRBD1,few,CSVRQGMNTEAFF,TGCAGCGTTCGACAGGGAATGAACACTGAAGCTTTCTTT
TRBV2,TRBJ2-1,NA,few,CATRERGNEQFF,TGTGCCACTAGAGAAAGGGGTAATGAGCAGTTCTTC
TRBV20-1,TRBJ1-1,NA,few,CSEQRSTEAFF,TGCAGCGAACAGCGGAGCACTGAAGCTTTCTTT
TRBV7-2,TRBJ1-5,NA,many,CASSLAFNQPQHF,TGTGCCAGCAGCTTGGCGTTCAATCAGCCCCAGCATTTT
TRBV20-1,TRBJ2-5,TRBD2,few,CSAIISGEPQETQYF,TGCAGTGCTATCATCAGCGGGGAACCCCAAGAGACCCAGTACTTC
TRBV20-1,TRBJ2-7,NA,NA,CSALDPRSYEQYF,TGCAGTGCACTAGACCCCCGCTCCTACGAGCAGTACTTC